This entry lists 25 T cell receptor beta chains sequenced from one sample in a study of molecular identifiers for immune sequencing clone quantification. One entry per CDR3 protein results from TCRdb running MiXCR on the PCR reads. The sample lists about 510,000 distinct CDR3 sequences, less than 30% occurring once. Sequenced material: naive CD8+ T cells from blood, with Jurkat cell RNA spiked in. The subset denotes: FACS-sorted CD8+CD4-CCR7+CD45RA+ naive T cells. These receptors were taken from a human donor in good health. Some libraries in this study had Jurkat cell RNA spiked in.

This clonotype was picked up a small number of times. The V call is TRBV4-1, the J call TRBJ2-1; a possible D gene is TRBD2 (7 bases). Deletions cut 0 bases from V and 8 bases from J, with 20 bases between. The CDR3 covers 17 residues. Looked up from germline, CDR1 is MGHRA and CDR2 is YSYEKL. The CDR3 coding sequence is TGCGCCAGCAGCCAAGACCCCATAGGGGGGGGGGCCTATGAGCAGTTCTTC. Protein: CASSQDPIGGGAYEQFF.

The chain employs TRBV20-1 and TRBJ2-7; a weak D match, TRBD2 (6 bases). The CDR3 extends over 15 amino acids. V was shortened by 5 bases and J by 0 bases, with 17 bases between the two germline ends. CDR1 and CDR2 from the germline V gene are DFQATT and SNEGSKA (reference sequence). The CDR3 nucleotides are TGCAGTGCTCAGAACCGGGACTGGAGCTCCTACGAGCAGTACTTC. This translates into CSAQNRDWSSYEQYF.

This clonotype was seen a handful of times. V and J are TRBV7-9 and TRBJ2-2; TRBD2 might be the D (5 bases). The CDR3 has 16 residues. Germline CDR1 is SEHNR and CDR2 is FQNEAQ (reference sequence). Between the trimmed V and J ends, which lost 5 bases and 5 bases, there was a span of 18 bases. The CDR3 is CASSSPGSGKTGELFF. Written as DNA, the CDR3 is TGTGCCAGCAGCAGCCCCGGGTCGGGGAAAACCGGGGAGCTGTTTTTT.

This clonotype was found once. This sequence joins TRBV7-2 and TRBJ1-6; 7 bases agree with TRBD1. The CDR3 is 19 residues long. The V gene end was trimmed by 5 bases and the J gene end by 2 bases; junction bases not matched to a gene: 15. From germline, CDR1 is SGHTA and CDR2 FQGNSA. The CDR3 sequence is CASSTDPGQRATYNSPLHF. In DNA form, the CDR3 reads TGTGCCAGCAGCACAGACCCGGGACAGAGGGCCACCTATAATTCACCCCTCCACTTT.

This clonotype was observed many times. The rearrangement links TRBV4-3 to TRBJ2-3; D is undetermined. The V end lost 10 bases, the J end lost 1 base, and 15 bases lay between the germline ends. Germline CDR1 reads LGHNA; CDR2 reads YSLEER. The CDR3 is made up of 14 amino acids. This CDR3 reads CATSRLVGTDTQYF. The CDR3 coding sequence is TGCGCCACCTCACGGCTGGTTGGCACAGATACGCAGTATTTT.

The CDR3 sequence: CASSQSGSSVYNEQFF. CDR3 nucleotides: TGTGCCAGCAGCCAATCGGGGAGTAGCGTCTACAATGAGCAGTTCTTC. The gene calls are TRBV16 and TRBJ2-1; maybe TRBD2 (5 bases). The CDR3 runs to 16 residues. Trimming left V 0 bases short and J 3 bases short, with 12 bases between. Germline V gene sequence: CDR1 KGHSY, CDR2 FQNENV.

This clonotype was found many times. The J gene is TRBJ2-7, the V gene TRBV27; 10 bases match TRBD2. CDR3 length: 14 amino acids. Germline lookup yields CDR1 MNHEY and CDR2 SMNVEV (reference sequence). V gave up 3 bases and J gave up 4 bases; unmatched junction bases: 3. This chain's CDR3 is CASSFASGGYEQYF. The CDR3 region has the DNA TGTGCCAGCAGTTTTGCTAGCGGGGGTTACGAGCAGTACTTC.

V and J are TRBV6-5 and TRBJ1-5, with a possible D match to TRBD1 (5 bases). V lost 10 bases and J lost 0, with 16 bases in between. CDR3 size: 15 residues. Per germline, CDR1 MNHEY and CDR2 SVGAGI. The CDR3 DNA sequence: TGTGCCATACAGGCCCATATAGGTAGCAATCAGCCCCAGCATTTT. Protein sequence: CAIQAHIGSNQPQHF.

This clonotype was found many times. The chain combines TRBV7-2 with TRBJ2-3; 8 nucleotides agree with TRBD2. The V and J ends lost 1 base and 4 bases, in that order; junction bases with no gene match: 10. The CDR3 sequence is 17 residues long. The germline CDR1 and CDR2 sequences are SGHTA and FQGNSA. CDR3 DNA sequence: TGTGCCAGCAGCTTAGGGTTCACAGCGGGGGTCTCAGATACGCAGTATTTT. It codes for CASSLGFTAGVSDTQYF.

This clonotype was counted between two and nine times. The V gene is TRBV7-2, the J gene TRBJ2-7; D remains ambiguous. From germline, CDR1 is SGHTA and CDR2 FQGNSA. The CDR3 contains 13 residues. V dropped 2 bases and J dropped 3 bases, with 8 bases sitting between them. CDR3 sequence: CASSLSSYYEQYF. CDR3 nucleotides: TGTGCCAGCAGCTTAAGCTCCTACTACGAGCAGTACTTC.

At least ten counts were recorded for this clonotype. J is TRBJ1-1 and V is TRBV30; D is unresolved. CDR3 length: 12 residues. CDR1 GTSNPN and CDR2 SVGIG come from the germline V gene (reference sequence). V dropped 2 bases and J dropped 4 bases, with 8 bases sitting between them. This CDR3 reads CAWSPIGTEAFF. DNA for the CDR3: TGTGCCTGGAGTCCCATCGGCACTGAAGCTTTCTTT.

As concerns this clonotype: A read error may account for a junction end that differs from germline. This rearrangement joins TRBV19 to TRBJ2-2; 8 bases match TRBD1. This CDR3 is 17 amino acids long. From germline, CDR1 is LNHDA and CDR2 SQIVND (reference sequence). CDR3 DNA sequence: TGTACCAGTAGTATAGTGGGGCAGGGGGCTGGCACCGGGGAGCTGTTTTTT. It specifies CTSSIVGQGAGTGELFF. Supplemented by reference TRBV19 and TRBJ2-2, the full variable domain reads DGGITQSPKYLFRKEGQNVTLSCEQNLNHDAMYWYRQDPGQGLRLIYYSQIVNDFQKGDIAEGYSVSREKKESFPLTVTSAQKNPTAFYLCTSSIVGQGAGTGELFFGEGSRLTVL.

This clonotype showed up just a few times. The chain employs TRBV27 and TRBJ2-7, with TRBD1 matching over 8 bases. After removal of 1 base from V and 5 bases from J, the junction contained 4 bases not matched to a gene. Germline loops: CDR1 MNHEY, CDR2 SMNVEV (reference sequence). The CDR3 extends over 14 amino acids. The CDR3 bases are TGTGCCAGCAGTTTATACAGGGGGGACAACGAGCAGTACTTC. Translation: CASSLYRGDNEQYF.

This clonotype was recorded a few times. The chain is built from TRBV6-1 and TRBJ2-1; TRBD2 matches 10 bases. Germline values: CDR1 MNHNS, CDR2 SASEGT. CDR3 length: 15 residues. V gave up 2 bases and J gave up 6 bases; unmatched junction bases: 4. In DNA, the CDR3 is TGTGCCAGCAGTGAACCGGGACTAGCGTTCAATGAGCAGTTCTTC. It specifies CASSEPGLAFNEQFF.

For this clonotype: A much larger clone differs by one base, so this may be a read error. The genes are TRBV6-1 and TRBJ2-7; no definite D call. Germline loops: CDR1 MNHNS, CDR2 SASEGT. CDR3 length equals 16 residues. Trimming left V 7 bases short and J 7 bases short, with 26 bases between. The CDR3: CASNEKEMGIRLEQYF. DNA for the CDR3: TGTGCCAGCAACGAAAAAGAGATGGGTATCCGTTTGGAGCAGTACTTC.

Notes on this clonotype: A much larger clonotype is one base distant, so this may be a read error. No conserved phenylalanine or tryptophan is present at the end of the CDR3, so a read error is the likely explanation. V gene TRBV24-1 combines with J gene TRBJ1-5, with D perhaps matching TRBD1 (6 bases). This CDR3 is 14 amino acids long. Per the germline V gene, CDR1 is KGHDR and CDR2 is SFDVKD. Trimming pared 2 bases from V and 4 bases from J, leaving 8 bases between. The CDR3 bases are TGTGCCACCAGTGATTCGGACAGTAATCAGCCCCAGCATCTT. Translating gives CATSDSDSNQPQHL.

Ten or more counts support this clonotype. V gene TRBV4-1 combines with J gene TRBJ1-1; 8 nucleotides align to TRBD1. The CDR3 extends over 14 amino acids. V gave up 2 bases and J gave up 5 bases; unmatched junction bases: 4. The germline gives CDR1 MGHRA, CDR2 YSYEKL. CDR3: CASSQPGGETEAFF. CDR3 in DNA: TGCGCCAGCAGCCAACCAGGGGGCGAAACTGAAGCTTTCTTT.

This clonotype was counted between two and nine times. The J gene is TRBJ2-3, the V gene TRBV19; 11 bases match TRBD2. V dropped 3 bases and J dropped 4; count of bases not matched to a gene: 3. Germline V CDR1 and CDR2: LNHDA, SQIVND (reference sequence). The CDR3 spans 15 residues. In DNA form, the CDR3 reads TGTGCCAGTAGTATGACTAGCGGGATTCCAGATACGCAGTATTTT. Translation: CASSMTSGIPDTQYF.

This clonotype was detected many times. The CDR3 sequence is CSPRQGYTEAFF. In nucleotides, the CDR3 is TGCAGCCCTAGACAGGGATACACTGAAGCTTTCTTT. The chain carries TRBV20-1 and TRBJ1-1; the match to TRBD1 covers 7 bases. CDR3 length: 12 residues. Per the germline V gene, CDR1 is DFQATT and CDR2 is SNEGSKA (reference sequence).

This clonotype occurred many times. An end of the junction does not agree with germline; a read error may underlie this. V and J are TRBV4-2 and TRBJ2-7, with TRBD2 matching over 9 bases. This CDR3 is 14 amino acids long. The V gene's germline CDR1 is LGHNA and CDR2 YNFKEQ. CDR3 sequence: CASSQGIAGEPVHF. Written as DNA, the CDR3 is TGTGCCAGCAGCCAAGGGATAGCGGGAGAACCTGTTCACTTC.

This clonotype was recorded a few times. The rearrangement joins TRBV19 to TRBJ1-1; D remains ambiguous. CDR3 length: 13 residues. Germline V gene sequence: CDR1 LNHDA, CDR2 SQIVND (reference sequence). V lost 2 bases, J lost 8 bases, and 12 bases lay in between. CDR3 loop: CASSIWEETEAFF. The CDR3, as DNA: TGTGCCAGTAGTATATGGGAGGAAACCGAAGCTTTCTTT.

The chain couples TRBV28 to TRBJ2-1; D is possibly TRBD2 (5 bases). In germline, CDR1 is MDHEN, CDR2 SYDVKM. CDR3 size: 13 residues. The V end was cut by 6 bases, the J end by 6 bases, with 12 bases between. CDR3 sequence reads: CASRPRTANEQFF. The CDR3, as DNA: TGTGCCAGCAGGCCGCGGACTGCCAATGAGCAGTTCTTC.

In this sample, this clonotype turned up a few times. CDR3 in DNA: TGCGCCAGCAGCCCCCGGACAGGAGAGTCCGAAAAACTGTTTTTT. Encoded protein: CASSPRTGESEKLFF. This chain joins TRBV4-3 and TRBJ1-4; 7 bases are a match to TRBD1. Germline V gives CDR1 LGHNA, CDR2 YSLEER. The junction had 10 bases not matched to a gene; V was cut back by 4 bases and J by 8 bases. CDR3 size: 15 residues.

The CDR3 coding sequence is TGTGCCAGCAGGTGGACTAGCGGGAGATTTCAGTACTTC. Residues: CASRWTSGRFQYF. The chain recombines TRBV6-2 or TRBV6-3 with TRBJ2-4; TRBD2 matches 13 bases. J lost 11 bases, V lost 6 bases, and 4 bases had no gene match. This CDR3 has 13 residues. Germline values: CDR1 MNHEY, CDR2 SVGEGT.

This chain uses TRBV20-1 with TRBJ2-7; D remains unclear. Looked up from germline, CDR1 is DFQATT and CDR2 is SNEGSKA (reference sequence). Trimming cost V 3 bases and J 0 bases, with 12 bases left between them. The CDR3 is 14 amino acids. For the CDR3, the DNA is TGCAGTGCTAGGTTGGCGGTGAGCTCCTACGAGCAGTACTTC. Translating gives CSARLAVSSYEQYF.